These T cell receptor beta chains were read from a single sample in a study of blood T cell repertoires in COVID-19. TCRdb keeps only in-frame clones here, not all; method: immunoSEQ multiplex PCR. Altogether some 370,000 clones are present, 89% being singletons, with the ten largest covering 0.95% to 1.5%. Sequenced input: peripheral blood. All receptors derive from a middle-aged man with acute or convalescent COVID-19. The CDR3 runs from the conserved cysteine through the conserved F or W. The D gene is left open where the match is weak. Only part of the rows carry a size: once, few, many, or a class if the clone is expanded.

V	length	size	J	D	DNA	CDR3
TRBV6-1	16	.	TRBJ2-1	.	TGTGCCAGCAGTGATGACGGACAGTCCTCCTACAATGAGCAGTTCTTC	CASSDDGQSSYNEQFF
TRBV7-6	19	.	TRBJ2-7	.	TGTGCCAGCAGCTTAGGGACAGGGGGGGGTCTAGCGGGAAGCTACGAGCAGTACTTC	CASSLGTGGGLAGSYEQYF
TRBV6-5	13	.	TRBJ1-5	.	TGTGCCAGCCGGAGGGGTAGCAATCAGCCCCAGCATTTT	CASRRGSNQPQHF
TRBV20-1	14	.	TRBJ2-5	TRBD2	TGCAGTGCTAGTTCGAGCGGGAGGCCGGAGACCCAGTACTTC	CSASSSGRPETQYF
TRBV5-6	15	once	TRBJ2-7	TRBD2	TGTGCCACCACCCCCGGACTAGGCTTAACGGCCGAGCAGTACTTC	CATTPGLGLTAEQYF
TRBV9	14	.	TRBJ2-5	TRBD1	TGTGCCAGCAGCGTCCGACAGGGCCAAGAGACCCAGTACTTC	CASSVRQGQETQYF
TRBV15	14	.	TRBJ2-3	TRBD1	TGTGCCACCAGCAGGGAGACAGGGACAGATACGCAGTATTTT	CATSRETGTDTQYF
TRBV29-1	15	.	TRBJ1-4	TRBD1	TGCAGCGTTGAGTGGACAGGGGGCACTAATGAAAAACTGTTTTTT	CSVEWTGGTNEKLFF
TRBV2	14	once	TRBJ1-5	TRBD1	TGTGCCAGCAGTATTGACAGGGGCCACCAGCCCCAGCATTTT	CASSIDRGHQPQHF
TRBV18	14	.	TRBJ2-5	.	TGTGCCAGCTCACCCCCTTCAGTCCAAGAGACCCAGTACTTC	CASSPPSVQETQYF
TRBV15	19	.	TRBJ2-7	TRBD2	TGTGCCACCAGCAGAGAGGGACTAGCGGGAGGCCCCCGCGAGGACGAGCAGTACTTC	CATSREGLAGGPREDEQYF
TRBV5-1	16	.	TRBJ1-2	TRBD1	TGCGCCAGCAGCGTTGGACAGGACCCGGGGAGGTATGGCTACACCTTC	CASSVGQDPGRYGYTF
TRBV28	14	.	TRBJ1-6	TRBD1	TGTGCCAGCAGTTCCGGACAGGCTAATTCACCCCTCCACTTT	CASSSGQANSPLHF
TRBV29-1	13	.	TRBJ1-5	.	TGCAGCGTTGAGGTCACCCGCCAGGGGCCCCAGCATTTT	CSVEVTRQGPQHF
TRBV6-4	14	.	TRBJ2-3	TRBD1	TGTGCCAGCAGTGGGGCAGGGGGCGGTGAGACGCAGTATTTT	CASSGAGGGETQYF
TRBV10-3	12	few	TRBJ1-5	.	TGTGCCATCAGTGAGCCGGGGCAGCCCCAGCATTTT	CAISEPGQPQHF
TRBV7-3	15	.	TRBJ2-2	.	TGTGCCAGCTCTTCTCAGGGTTCGAACACCGGGGAGCTGTTTTTT	CASSSQGSNTGELFF
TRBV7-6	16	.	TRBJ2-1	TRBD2	TGTGCCAGCAGCTTAGCAAGCGGGAGGGCCTACAATGAGCAGTTCTTC	CASSLASGRAYNEQFF
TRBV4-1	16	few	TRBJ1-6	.	TGCGCCAGCAGCCAGAGGCCACAGGGACAAAATTCACCCCTCCACTTT	CASSQRPQGQNSPLHF
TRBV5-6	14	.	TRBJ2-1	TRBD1	TGTGCCAGCAGCGCCTTGACAGGGTGGGATGAGCAGTTCTTC	CASSALTGWDEQFF
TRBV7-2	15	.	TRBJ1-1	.	TGTGCCAGCAGCCCCTTCCCTCGGGGGTCTTCTGAAGCTTTCTTT	CASSPFPRGSSEAFF
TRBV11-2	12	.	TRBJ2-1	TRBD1	TGTGCCAGCAGCTCAACAGGGGTTGGGCAGTTCTTC	CASSSTGVGQFF
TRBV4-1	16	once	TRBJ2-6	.	TGCGCCAGCAGCCAAGATTGGGGGGAGGAGGCCAACGTCCTGACTTTC	CASSQDWGEEANVLTF
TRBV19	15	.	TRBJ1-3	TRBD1	TGTGCCAGTAGTCCCGGGACAGTCTCTGGAAACACCATATATTTT	CASSPGTVSGNTIYF
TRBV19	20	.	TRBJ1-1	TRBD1	TGTGCCAGTAGAATAGACCCCCTTGACCCGGGACAGGGGGCATGGACTGAAGCTTTCTTT	CASRIDPLDPGQGAWTEAFF
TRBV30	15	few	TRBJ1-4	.	TGTGCCTGGAGTGTATGGCGGGGAGTCGGTGAAAAACTGTTTTTT	CAWSVWRGVGEKLFF
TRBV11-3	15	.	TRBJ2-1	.	TGTGCCAGCAGCTTAGGTGGGGCAATGGGCAATGAGCAGTTCTTC	CASSLGGAMGNEQFF
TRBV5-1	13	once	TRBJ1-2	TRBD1	TGCGCCAGCAGCACTGACAGGGACGGAGGCTACACCTTC	CASSTDRDGGYTF
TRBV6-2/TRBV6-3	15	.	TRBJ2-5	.	TGTGCCAGCAGTTATTCGCGGGGCCCTGGAGAGACCCAGTACTTC	CASSYSRGPGETQYF